Listed here are 23 T cell receptor beta chains from one sample, sequenced in a study of shared clonotypes between healthy human individuals (dated by TCRdb to the early 2020s). The library was obtained by the immunoSEQ multiplex PCR assay. TCRdb provides this immuneACCESS table in a form limited to in-frame rearrangements. Some clones are lacking; in checked studies, under half of them reflect an unresolved V gene, and why the rest are absent is not known. A total of about 2.4 million clones appear in this sample, approximately 94% of them only once. About 0.39% of the sample rests with the top ten. The sample comprised naive CD4+ T cells from PBMCs. The sample's cell subset or site label, in plain terms: CD45RA+ positively selected. Source of these receptors: a man between 18 and 29 years old in good health. Some clones in this sample may be carry-over from other donors' samples.

The CDR3 region has the DNA TGTGCCAGCAGCGTAAGGCCCCCGGATGAGCAGTTCTTC. Protein: CASSVRPPDEQFF. This rearrangement joins TRBV9 to TRBJ2-1; D uncertain. The CDR3 has 13 amino acids. The germline V and J ends were trimmed by 1 base and 8 bases, with 10 bases remaining between them. Germline lookup yields CDR1 SGDLS and CDR2 YYNGEE.

The V and J genes are TRBV5-3 and TRBJ1-3; perhaps TRBD1 as D (6 bases). TRBV5-3 is marked as an open reading frame, function uncertain. There are 20 residues in the CDR3. Trimming shortened V by 3 bases and J by 2 bases, and 27 bases separated the two germline ends. In DNA, the CDR3 is TGTGCCAGAAGCTCAAAAGTCAATGGGGGCTCGATTCCCGCTGGAAACACCATATATTTT. It codes for CARSSKVNGGSIPAGNTIYF.

This chain uses TRBV11-2 with TRBJ2-1; tentatively, D is TRBD1 or TRBD2 (5 bases each). V was pared by 4 bases and J by 0 bases, with 13 bases between. This CDR3 has 16 amino acids. Germline assignment: CDR1 SGHAT and CDR2 FQNNGV. CDR3 in amino acids: CASSSPRGVSYNEQFF. The CDR3 DNA follows: TGTGCCAGCAGCTCCCCAAGGGGAGTCTCCTACAATGAGCAGTTCTTC.

The gene calls are TRBV5-1 and TRBJ2-7; 8 positions match TRBD1. This CDR3 has 14 amino acids. The V gene's germline CDR1 is SGHRS and CDR2 YFSETQ. V trimming: 2 bases; J trimming: 2 bases; junction bases outside the gene matches: 3. CDR3 protein: CASSFGQGPYEQYF. CDR3 in DNA: TGCGCCAGCAGCTTCGGACAGGGACCCTACGAGCAGTACTTC.

This clone has just one count. The chain is built from TRBV29-1 and TRBJ2-5; D is undetermined. Trimming shortened V by 6 bases and J by 4 bases, and 12 bases separated the two germline ends. CDR3 length: 12 amino acids. Germline CDR1 reads SQVTM; CDR2 reads ANQGSEA. CDR3 amino acids: CSVVPPSETQYF. DNA for the CDR3: TGCAGCGTCGTCCCGCCATCAGAGACCCAGTACTTC.

The J gene is TRBJ2-7, the V gene TRBV27; D unclear. Germline V gene data show CDR1 as MNHEY and CDR2 as SMNVEV (reference sequence). Trimming took 6 bases from V and 4 from J, leaving 13 bases between them. The CDR3 contains 13 residues. The CDR3 reads CASRSYSQYEQYF. The CDR3 DNA follows: TGTGCCAGCAGATCCTACTCCCAGTACGAGCAGTACTTC.

This clone was found once. The V gene is TRBV7-6, the J gene TRBJ1-6, with unresolved D. Germline CDR1 and CDR2: SGHVS and FNYEAQ. Trimming stripped 5 bases from V and 9 bases from J, with 8 bases between. The CDR3 sequence is 12 residues long. In DNA form, the CDR3 reads TGTGCCAGCAGCCCTCCCGCTTCACCCCTCCACTTT. This codes for CASSPPASPLHF.

DNA for the CDR3: TGTGCCAGCAGTAAAACAGGGAAGGACTATGGCTACACCTTC. Translating it yields CASSKTGKDYGYTF. The gene calls are TRBV2 and TRBJ1-2, with D maybe TRBD1 (6 bases). Germline CDR1 and CDR2: SNHLY and FYNNEI. Trimming shortened V by 5 bases and J by 3 bases, and 13 bases separated the two germline ends. This CDR3 spans 14 amino acids. The full variable domain, its missing parts supplied by reference TRBV2 and TRBJ1-2, is EPEVTQTPSHQVTQMGQEVILRCVPISNHLYFYWYRQILGQKVEFLVSFYNNEISEKSEIFDDQFSVERPDGSNFTLKIRSTKLEDSAMYFCASSKTGKDYGYTFGSGTRLTVV.

The chain carries TRBV6-5 and TRBJ1-2; 8 bases align to TRBD1. Germline-derived CDR1 and CDR2 are MNHEY and SVGAGI. Trimming took 5 bases from V and 2 from J; bases not matched to a gene: 1. The CDR3 contains 13 residues. This chain's CDR3 is CASSTGGNYGYTF. The CDR3 region has the DNA TGTGCCAGCAGTACAGGGGGGAACTATGGCTACACCTTC.

CDR3 DNA: TGTGCCAGCTCACAAACAGGGGGTACAGATACGCAGTATTTT. It encodes CASSQTGGTDTQYF. The V gene is TRBV18, the J gene TRBJ2-3; 8 bases map to TRBD1. The CDR3 sequence is 14 residues long. With V trimmed by 4 bases and J by 3 bases, 3 bases remained unmatched. The germline V gene encodes CDR1 KGHSH and CDR2 LQKENI.

The chain recombines TRBV6-5 with TRBJ2-5, with D maybe TRBD2 (5 bases). V was clipped by 1 base and J by 5 bases, with 8 bases between them. CDR1 MNHEY and CDR2 SVGAGI come from the germline V gene. CDR3 length equals 13 residues. DNA for the CDR3: TGTGCCAGCAGTTACTACGGGGAGGAGACCCAGTACTTC. Its protein is CASSYYGEETQYF.

The genes are TRBV9 and TRBJ2-1; D is possibly TRBD1 or TRBD2 (6 bases each). Germline V gives CDR1 SGDLS, CDR2 YYNGEE. This CDR3 comprises 16 residues. Trimming took off 0 bases at V and 2 bases at J, with 12 bases between the two ends. Here the CDR3 reads CASSVGRGRTYNEQFF. The CDR3 DNA reads TGTGCCAGCAGCGTAGGGAGGGGGAGGACCTACAATGAGCAGTTCTTC.

This sequence joins TRBV19 and TRBJ1-2; 7 nucleotides line up with TRBD1. Trimming took 4 bases from V and 4 from J; bases not matched to a gene: 3. This CDR3 has 13 residues. The germline CDR1 and CDR2 sequences are LNHDA and SQIVND (reference sequence). Here the CDR3 reads CASSTQGPYGYTF. For the CDR3, the DNA is TGTGCCAGTAGTACACAGGGGCCCTATGGCTACACCTTC.

The chain combines TRBV19 with TRBJ2-5; tentative D call: TRBD2 (6 bases). Germline V lookup: CDR1 LNHDA, CDR2 SQIVND (reference sequence). The CDR3 consists of 14 residues. Trimming left V 3 bases short and J 5 bases short, with 13 bases between. In DNA form, the CDR3 reads TGTGCCAGTAGTATTGCAGGTGGGGGGGAGACCCAGTACTTC. It specifies CASSIAGGGETQYF.

This sequence joins TRBV4-3 and TRBJ2-3, with 13 positions matching TRBD2. The CDR3 covers 17 residues. Looked up from germline, CDR1 is LGHNA and CDR2 is YSLEER. Unmatched junction bases numbered 5, after V lost 1 base and J lost 4 bases. For the CDR3, the DNA is TGCGCCAGCAGCCAAGGTGGGACTAGCGGGAACGCAGATACGCAGTATTTT. It translates to CASSQGGTSGNADTQYF.

This rearrangement joins TRBV10-3 to TRBJ1-2; 10 bases line up with TRBD1. The CDR3 loop spans 14 amino acids. Losses at the gene ends were 6 bases for V and 0 bases for J; bases not matched to a gene: 1. Germline values: CDR1 ENHRY, CDR2 SYGVKD. The CDR3 DNA follows: TGTGCCATCAGGGGGACAGGGGCTAACTATGGCTACACCTTC. Encoded protein: CAIRGTGANYGYTF.

This clone showed up just once. The gene calls are TRBV19 and TRBJ2-3, with a possible D match to TRBD2 (6 bases). The CDR3 covers 13 residues. Per the germline V gene, CDR1 is LNHDA and CDR2 is SQIVND (reference sequence). The CDR3 sequence is CATSGGATDTQYF. DNA of the CDR3: TGTGCTACAAGTGGCGGGGCTACAGATACGCAGTATTTT.

A single count supports this clone. The chain links TRBV11-2 to TRBJ1-2; D is perhaps TRBD1 (6 bases). CDR3 length: 17 residues. Between the trimmed V and J ends, which lost 2 bases and 5 bases, there was a span of 21 bases. Germline V gene sequence: CDR1 SGHAT, CDR2 FQNNGV. CDR3 nucleotide sequence: TGTGCCAGCAGCTTATCTCTCGCAAGGGAGGGGGGATATGGCTACACCTTC. Translating gives CASSLSLAREGGYGYTF.

This clone was seen only once. This chain uses TRBV28 with TRBJ1-4, with D hard to call. Between the trimmed V and J ends, which lost 6 bases and 0 bases, there was a span of 8 bases. CDR3 length equals 14 residues. CDR1 and CDR2 from the germline V gene are MDHEN and SYDVKM. The CDR3 loop is CASSQTATNEKLFF. The CDR3 DNA reads as TGTGCCAGCAGCCAGACTGCAACTAATGAAAAACTGTTTTTT.

This rearrangement joins TRBV5-8 to TRBJ2-7; the match to TRBD2 covers 11 bases. Germline loops: CDR1 SGHTS, CDR2 YDEGEE. The CDR3 length is 17 residues. Unmatched junction bases numbered 6, after V lost 1 base and J lost 0 bases. The CDR3 sequence: CASSLPISGRGSYEQYF. CDR3 DNA: TGTGCCAGCAGCTTGCCGATTAGCGGGAGGGGCTCCTACGAGCAGTACTTC.

The chain couples TRBV7-2 to TRBJ2-3, with a weak D call TRBD2 (6 bases). Germline V gene sequence: CDR1 SGHTA, CDR2 FQGNSA. This CDR3 contains 16 residues. V lost 6 bases and J lost 4, with 20 bases in between. The CDR3: CASSWRVGGYSDTQYF. For the CDR3, the DNA is TGTGCCAGCAGTTGGAGGGTAGGAGGTTATTCAGATACGCAGTATTTT. Filled out from reference TRBV7-2 and TRBJ2-3, the complete variable domain reads GAGVSQSPSNKVTEKGKDVELRCDPISGHTALYWYRQSLGQGLEFLIYFQGNSAPDKSGLPSDRFSAERTGGSVSTLTIQRTQQEDSAVYLCASSWRVGGYSDTQYFGPGTRLTVL.

The chain links TRBV21-1 to TRBJ1-5; the DNA was not used to check the table's D call, TRBD1. TRBV21-1 is tagged as a pseudogene. This CDR3 has 23 residues. The CDR3 loop is CASSKTAITKQGAQWGGNQPQHF. In nucleotides, the CDR3 is TGTGCCAGCAGCAAGACCGCCATAACCAAACAGGGGGCCCAATGGGGGGGCAATCAGCCCCAGCATTTT.

For the CDR3, the DNA is TGTGCCAGCAGCATGGCAGGGGCTTCCTACAATGAGCAGTTCTTC. The encoded protein is CASSMAGASYNEQFF. The rearrangement uses TRBV9 and TRBJ2-1, with D maybe TRBD1 (6 bases). V was clipped by 4 bases and J by 1 base, with 12 bases between them. Per germline, CDR1 SGDLS and CDR2 YYNGEE. The CDR3 has 15 amino acids.